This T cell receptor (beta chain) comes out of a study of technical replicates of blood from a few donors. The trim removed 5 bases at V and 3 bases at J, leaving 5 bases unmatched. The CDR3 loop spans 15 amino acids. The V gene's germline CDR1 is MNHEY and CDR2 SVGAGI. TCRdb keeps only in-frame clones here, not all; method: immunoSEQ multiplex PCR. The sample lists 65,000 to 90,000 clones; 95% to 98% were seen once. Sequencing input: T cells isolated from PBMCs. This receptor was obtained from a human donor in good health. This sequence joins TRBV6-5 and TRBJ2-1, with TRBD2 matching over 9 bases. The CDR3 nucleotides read TGTGCCAGCAGTGGTGGACTAGCGAACTACAATGAGCAGTTCTTC. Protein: CASSGGLANYNEQFF.